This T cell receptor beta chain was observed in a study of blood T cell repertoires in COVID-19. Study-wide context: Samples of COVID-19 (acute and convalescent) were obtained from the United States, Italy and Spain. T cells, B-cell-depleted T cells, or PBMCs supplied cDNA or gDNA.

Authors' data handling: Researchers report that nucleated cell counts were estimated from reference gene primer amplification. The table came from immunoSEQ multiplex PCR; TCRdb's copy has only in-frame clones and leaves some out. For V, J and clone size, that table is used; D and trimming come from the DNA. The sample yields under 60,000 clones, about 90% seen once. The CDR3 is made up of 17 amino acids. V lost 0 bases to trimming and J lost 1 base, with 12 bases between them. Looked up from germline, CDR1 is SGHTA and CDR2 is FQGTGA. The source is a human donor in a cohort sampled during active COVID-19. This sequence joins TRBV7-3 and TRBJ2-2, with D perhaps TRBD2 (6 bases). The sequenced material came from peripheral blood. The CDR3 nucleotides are TGTGCCAGCAGCTTAACCCCGGGTAGCGGGAACACCGGGGAGCTGTTTTTT. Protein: CASSLTPGSGNTGELFF.